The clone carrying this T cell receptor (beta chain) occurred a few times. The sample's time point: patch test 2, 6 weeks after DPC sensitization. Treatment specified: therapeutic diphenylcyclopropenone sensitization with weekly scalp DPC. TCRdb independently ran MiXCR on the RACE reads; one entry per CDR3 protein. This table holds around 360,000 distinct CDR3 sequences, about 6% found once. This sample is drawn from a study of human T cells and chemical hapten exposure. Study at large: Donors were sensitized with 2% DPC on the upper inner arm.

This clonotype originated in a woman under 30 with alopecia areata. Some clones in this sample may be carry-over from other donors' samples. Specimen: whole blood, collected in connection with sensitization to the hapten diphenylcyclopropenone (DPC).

CDR3 DNA: TGTGCCAGCAGCCCCCAACCTCAGGGCAGCGCGTACTACGAGCAGTACTTC. Protein: CASSPQPQGSAYYEQYF. This chain connects TRBV5-5 to TRBJ2-7; tentatively, D is TRBD1 (5 bases). V was pared by 4 bases and J by 3 bases, with 23 bases between. In germline, CDR1 is SGHKS, CDR2 YYEKEE (reference sequence). CDR3 length: 17 residues. The entire variable domain, with the rest obtained from reference TRBV5-5 and TRBJ2-7, is as follows: DAGVTQSPTHLIKTRGQQVTLRCSPISGHKSVSWYQQVLGQGPQFIFQYYEKEERGRGNFPDRFSARQFPNYSSELNVNALLLGDSALYLCASSPQPQGSAYYEQYFGPGTRLTVT.